The 16 T cell receptor beta chains presented below share a single source sample, sequenced in a study of patients and donors after allogeneic stem cell transplantation. TCRdb itself ran the RT-PCR reads through MiXCR, one entry per CDR3 protein. Among around 200,000 distinct CDR3 sequences listed, 38% were seen once. The sample comprised blood, either unsorted or a sorted T cell fraction (not recorded which). The receptor set was obtained from a human donor who was either an allogeneic HSCT recipient or a stem cell or donor lymphocyte infusion donor (not recorded which). It is not recorded whose cells these are; they may come from a transplant donor.

The table lists this clonotype with many counts. This sequence joins TRBV12-3 or TRBV12-4 and TRBJ1-5; D perhaps matches TRBD1 (5 bases). Trimming removed 6 bases from V and 7 bases from J, with 16 bases in between. CDR3 size: 14 residues. CDR3 in amino acids: CASSLGQGGQPQHF. In DNA form, the CDR3 reads TGTGCCAGCAGCTTGGGGCAGGGAGGACAGCCCCAGCATTTT.

The chain has TRBV2 and TRBJ1-5; D perhaps matches TRBD1 (5 bases). From germline, CDR1 is SNHLY and CDR2 FYNNEI. The CDR3 contains 14 residues. V lost 7 bases, J lost 3 bases, and 13 bases lay in between. The CDR3 loop reads CASNQGADNQPQHF. For the CDR3, the DNA is TGTGCCAGCAATCAGGGAGCGGACAATCAGCCCCAGCATTTT. The complete variable domain, with remaining parts taken from reference TRBV2 and TRBJ1-5, reads EPEVTQTPSHQVTQMGQEVILRCVPISNHLYFYWYRQILGQKVEFLVSFYNNEISEKSEIFDDQFSVERPDGSNFTLKIRSTKLEDSAMYFCASNQGADNQPQHFGDGTRLSIL.

This clonotype was counted only a few times. This chain joins TRBV12-3 or TRBV12-4 and TRBJ2-7, with 8 bases aligning to TRBD1. Germline trimming cut 3 bases from V and 10 bases from J; bases unmatched to any gene: 5. The CDR3 contains 12 residues. The CDR3 region has the DNA TGTGCCAGCAGTTTCAGGACAGGGTTTCAGTACTTC. The encoded protein is CASSFRTGFQYF.

This clonotype occurred a few times. The rearrangement joins TRBV29-1 to TRBJ2-7, with D possibly being TRBD1 (6 bases). CDR1 is SQVTM, CDR2 ANQGSEA, per germline. V shed 3 bases and J shed 1 base, with 13 bases lying between them. This CDR3 region has 14 residues. The CDR3: CSVDRGRGSYEQYF. The CDR3 bases are TGCAGCGTTGACAGGGGCAGGGGATCCTACGAGCAGTACTTC.

A few counts support this clonotype. V and J are TRBV4-1 and TRBJ1-4; D gene unclear. Germline CDR1 reads MGHRA; CDR2 reads YSYEKL. The CDR3 consists of 19 residues. V dropped 0 bases and J dropped 8 bases, with 25 bases sitting between them. CDR3 coding DNA: TGCGCCAGCAGCCAAGATACCCCCAAATGGCGGACCAACGAGGAAAAACTGTTTTTT. As protein: CASSQDTPKWRTNEEKLFF.

The chain joins TRBV20-1 to TRBJ1-1; D is possibly TRBD1 (5 bases). CDR1 and CDR2 from the germline V gene are DFQATT and SNEGSKA (reference sequence). The CDR3 consists of 13 residues. V lost 5 bases and J 0 bases, leaving 10 bases between the germline ends. The CDR3 here is CSAGGSLNTEAFF. In DNA, the CDR3 is TGCAGTGCTGGGGGGAGTCTGAACACTGAAGCTTTCTTT.

This clonotype was seen only a few times. The genes are TRBV2 and TRBJ1-6; TRBD1 is a possible D gene (5 bases). V was shortened by 3 bases and J by 9 bases, with 15 bases between the two germline ends. CDR3 size: 15 residues. Per the germline V gene, CDR1 is SNHLY and CDR2 is FYNNEI. DNA for the CDR3: TGTGCCAGCAGTGATCTAGGGGCATCGGGTTCACCCCTCCACTTT. Translating gives CASSDLGASGSPLHF.

V and J are TRBV7-9 and TRBJ2-7; D may correspond to TRBD1 or TRBD2 (7 bases each). Germline-derived CDR1 and CDR2 are SEHNR and FQNEAQ (reference sequence). With 1 base removed from V and 3 bases from J, the gap between germline ends came to 13 bases. This CDR3 is built from 15 residues. The CDR3 loop is CASSLVPGGGYEQYF. The CDR3 DNA reads TGTGCCAGCAGCTTAGTCCCAGGGGGGGGCTACGAGCAGTACTTC.

V gene TRBV12-3 or TRBV12-4 combines with J gene TRBJ2-5, with D maybe TRBD2 (5 bases). The CDR3 runs to 12 residues. V was pared by 6 bases and J by 5 bases, with 10 bases between. The CDR3 protein is CASSTSGETQYF. The CDR3, as DNA: TGTGCCAGCAGCACCTCGGGGGAGACCCAGTACTTC.

V is TRBV12-3 or TRBV12-4 and J is TRBJ2-5; D may be TRBD1 (5 bases). CDR3 size: 12 residues. V was clipped by 0 bases and J by 9 bases, with 8 bases between them. DNA of the CDR3: TGTGCCAGCAGTTTAGCAGGGGTAGCCCAGTACTTC. This encodes CASSLAGVAQYF.

The rearrangement joins TRBV7-3 to TRBJ2-6; D could derive from TRBD1 or TRBD2 (5 bases each). This CDR3 spans 14 amino acids. Per the germline V gene, CDR1 is SGHTA and CDR2 is FQGTGA. V lost 5 bases to trimming and J lost 6 bases, with 11 bases between them. The CDR3 protein is CASSLGTEANVLTF. The CDR3 nucleotides are TGTGCCAGCAGCCTCGGGACGGAGGCCAACGTCCTGACTTTC.

This sequence joins TRBV7-9 and TRBJ2-3; 8 bases agree with TRBD1. The V gene end was trimmed by 4 bases and the J gene end by 3 bases; junction bases not matched to a gene: 6. This CDR3 contains 15 residues. The germline CDR1 and CDR2 sequences are SEHNR and FQNEAQ (reference sequence). The CDR3 nucleotides read TGTGCCAGCAGCTACACAGGGGGACGGACAGATACGCAGTATTTT. Translated: CASSYTGGRTDTQYF.

The chain has TRBV20-1 and TRBJ1-2; no reliable D call. Looked up from germline, CDR1 is DFQATT and CDR2 is SNEGSKA (reference sequence). CDR3 size: 14 residues. Trimming took 1 base from V and 8 from J, leaving 17 bases between them. This chain's CDR3 is CSARGETLQAGYTF. The CDR3 DNA is TGCAGTGCTAGAGGGGAAACCCTTCAGGCCGGCTACACCTTC.

Only a few counts were recorded for this clonotype. The rearrangement links TRBV19 to TRBJ2-3; D unclear. CDR1 is LNHDA and CDR2 is SQIVND in the germline V gene (reference sequence). The CDR3 consists of 13 residues. V was pared by 10 bases and J by 3 bases, with 14 bases between. The DNA for the CDR3 is TGTGCCACCGACCTACCCGGGACAGATACGCAGTATTTT. The encoded protein is CATDLPGTDTQYF.

This clonotype was seen at least ten times. The chain uses TRBV7-9 and TRBJ2-3; 8 bases map to TRBD1. In germline, CDR1 is SEHNR, CDR2 FQNEAQ (reference sequence). This CDR3 spans 15 amino acids. The trim removed 0 bases at V and 5 bases at J, leaving 4 bases unmatched. The CDR3 loop reads CASSLAWTGQDTQYF. The CDR3 region has the DNA TGTGCCAGCAGCTTAGCGTGGACAGGGCAAGATACGCAGTATTTT.

Regarding this clonotype: The junction differs from germline at one of its ends, possibly a read error. The rearrangement joins TRBV12-3 or TRBV12-4 to TRBJ1-2; TRBD1 aligns across 10 bases. CDR3 length: 14 amino acids. The CDR3 is CASNSRDRGSGCTF. CDR3 coding DNA: TGTGCCAGCAATTCCCGGGACAGGGGAAGTGGCTGCACCTTC.